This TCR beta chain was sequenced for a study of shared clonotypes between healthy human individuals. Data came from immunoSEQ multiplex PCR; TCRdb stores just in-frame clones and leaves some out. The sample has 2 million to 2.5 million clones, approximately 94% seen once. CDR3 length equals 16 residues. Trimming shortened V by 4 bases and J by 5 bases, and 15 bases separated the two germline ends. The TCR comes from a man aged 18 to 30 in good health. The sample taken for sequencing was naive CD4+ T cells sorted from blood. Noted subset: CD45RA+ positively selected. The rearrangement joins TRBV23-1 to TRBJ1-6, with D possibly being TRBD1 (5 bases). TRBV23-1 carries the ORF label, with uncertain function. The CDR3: CASSPEWGNHNSPLHF. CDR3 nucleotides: TGCGCCAGCAGTCCCGAGTGGGGGAATCATAATTCACCCCTCCACTTT.